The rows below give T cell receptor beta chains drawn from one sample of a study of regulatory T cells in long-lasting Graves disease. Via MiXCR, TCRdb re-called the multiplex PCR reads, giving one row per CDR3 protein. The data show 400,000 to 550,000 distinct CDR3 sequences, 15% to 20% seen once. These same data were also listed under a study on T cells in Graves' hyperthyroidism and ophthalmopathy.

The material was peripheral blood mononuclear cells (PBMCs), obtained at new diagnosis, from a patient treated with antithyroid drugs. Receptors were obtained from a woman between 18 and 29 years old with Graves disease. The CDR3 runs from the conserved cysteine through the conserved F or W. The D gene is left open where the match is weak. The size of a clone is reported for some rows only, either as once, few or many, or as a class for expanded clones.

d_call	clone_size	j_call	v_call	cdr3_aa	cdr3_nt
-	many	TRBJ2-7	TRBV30	CAWSVSTAPNYEQYF	TGTGCCTGGAGTGTATCGACAGCTCCCAACTACGAGCAGTACTTC
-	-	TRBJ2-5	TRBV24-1	CATSALDRLSDLGHRETQYF	TGTGCCACCAGTGCCCTTGACCGGCTCTCGGACTTGGGCCATAGAGAGACCCAGTACTTC
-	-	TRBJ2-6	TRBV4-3	CASSPQNLLSGANVLTF	TGCGCCAGCAGCCCCCAGAACCTCCTCTCTGGGGCCAACGTCCTGACTTTC
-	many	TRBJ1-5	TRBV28	CASSYWGMGQPQHF	TGTGCCAGCAGTTATTGGGGCATGGGTCAGCCCCAGCATTTT
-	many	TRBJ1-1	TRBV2	CASSVRQNTEAFF	TGTGCCAGCAGTGTGCGACAGAACACTGAAGCTTTCTTT
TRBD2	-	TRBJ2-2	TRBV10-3	CAISGPSSGNTGELFF	TGTGCCATCAGTGGGCCATCTAGCGGGAACACCGGGGAGCTGTTTTTT
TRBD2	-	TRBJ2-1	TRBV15	CATSRGLAGNNNEQFF	TGTGCCACCAGCAGAGGACTAGCGGGAAATAACAATGAGCAGTTCTTC
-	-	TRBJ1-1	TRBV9	CASSVVGNTKAFF	TGTGCCAGCAGCGTAGTGGGTAACACTAAAGCTTTCTTT
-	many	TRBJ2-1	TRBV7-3	CASSPGPHREQFF	TGTGCCAGCAGCCCTGGTCCTCATCGTGAGCAGTTCTTC
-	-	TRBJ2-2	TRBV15	CATSRDTARGGELFF	TGTGCCACCAGCAGAGATACGGCCCGAGGCGGGGAGCTGTTTTTT
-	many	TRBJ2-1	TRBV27	CASSLNGGYNEQFF	TGTGCCAGCAGTCTGAACGGGGGTTACAATGAGCAGTTCTTC
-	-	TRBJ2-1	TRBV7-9	CASSLVGASYNEQFF	TGTGCCAGCAGCTTAGTGGGGGCTTCCTACAATGAGCAGTTCTTC
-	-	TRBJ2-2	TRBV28	CASSTQGTGELFF	TGTGCCAGCAGTACCCAGGGAACCGGGGAGCTGTTTTTT
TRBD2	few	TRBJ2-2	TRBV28	CASSVSGIGTGELFF	TGTGCCAGCAGCGTTAGCGGGATCGGCACCGGGGAGCTGTTTTTT
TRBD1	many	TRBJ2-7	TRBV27	CASHSGGPYEQYF	TGTGCCAGCCATTCAGGGGGCCCCTACGAGCAGTACTTC
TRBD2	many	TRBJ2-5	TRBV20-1	CSARDVAGEGQETQYF	TGCAGTGCTAGAGATGTAGCGGGAGAGGGTCAAGAGACCCAGTACTTC
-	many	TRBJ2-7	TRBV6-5	CASSYWGGSFSYEQYF	TGTGCCAGCAGTTACTGGGGAGGCAGCTTCTCCTACGAGCAGTACTTC
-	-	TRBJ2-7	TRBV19	CASSILDKTYEQYF	TGTGCCAGTAGTATACTGGACAAAACCTACGAGCAGTACTTC
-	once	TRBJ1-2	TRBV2	CASRRGGTDYGYTF	TGTGCCAGCAGGAGAGGGGGGACGGACTATGGCTACACCTTC
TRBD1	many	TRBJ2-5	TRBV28	CASSLMGQGKTQYF	TGTGCCAGCAGTTTAATGGGACAGGGAAAGACCCAGTACTTC
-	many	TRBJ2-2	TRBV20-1	CSARTGANTGELFF	TGCAGTGCTAGGACGGGAGCGAACACCGGGGAGCTGTTTTTT
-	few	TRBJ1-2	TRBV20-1	CSARDPGWDTGYTF	TGCAGTGCTAGAGACCCAGGGTGGGATACTGGCTACACCTTC
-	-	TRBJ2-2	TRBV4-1	CASSQAFTGELFF	TGCGCCAGCAGCCAAGCGTTCACCGGGGAGCTGTTTTTT
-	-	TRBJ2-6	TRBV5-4	CASSAKSSGANVLTF	TGTGCCAGCAGCGCCAAGAGCTCTGGGGCCAACGTCCTGACTTTC
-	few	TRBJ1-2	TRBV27	CASSLSGDVGPYGYTF	TGTGCCAGCAGTTTATCAGGGGACGTCGGTCCCTATGGCTACACCTTC
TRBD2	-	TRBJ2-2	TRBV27	CASSLLGGTAGKLFF	TGTGCCAGCAGTTTACTGGGAGGGACGGCCGGGAAGCTGTTTTTT
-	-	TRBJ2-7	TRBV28	CASSPPWENSYEQYF	TGTGCCAGCAGTCCCCCATGGGAAAACTCCTACGAGCAGTACTTC
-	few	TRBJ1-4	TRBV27	CASRDGEGEKLFF	TGTGCCAGCAGGGACGGAGAGGGTGAAAAACTGTTTTTT
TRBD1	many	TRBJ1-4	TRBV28	CASRNDRGPGTNEKLFF	TGTGCCAGCAGGAATGACAGGGGGCCGGGGACTAATGAAAAACTGTTTTTT
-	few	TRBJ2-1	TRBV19	CASSNMGGLLNEQFF	TGTGCCAGTAGTAATATGGGGGGCTTACTCAATGAGCAGTTCTTC
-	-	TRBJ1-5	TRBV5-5	CASSLVGGRGNQPQHF	TGTGCCAGCAGCTTGGTGGGGGGCAGGGGCAATCAGCCCCAGCATTTT
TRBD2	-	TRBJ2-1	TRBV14	CASSQDDPGREFGNEQFF	TGTGCCAGCAGCCAAGATGATCCCGGGCGGGAGTTCGGTAATGAGCAGTTCTTC
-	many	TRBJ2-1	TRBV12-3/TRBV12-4	CASSLAGLADNEQFF	TGTGCCAGCAGTTTGGCTGGTCTAGCTGACAATGAGCAGTTCTTC